Only a few counts were recorded for the clone carrying this TCR beta chain. The antigen is not known. This record comes from a study of metastatic and nonmetastatic thyroid tumors. Study overall: From malignant and benign thyroid patients, repertoires in blood and in tumor or nodule tissue were compared.

Study-wide results and limits: A significant increase in TCR beta diversity was reportedly seen in malignant thyroid tumors relative to benign nodules, in blood and tumor.

Authors' data handling: The distant-metastasis classifier for papillary thyroid cancer was built from CDR3 differences across clinicopathological groups. TCRdb re-called clones via MiXCR from the PCR reads. For this entry, the V and J calls and clone size follow TCRdb and not the study's own pipeline. The table records about 31,000 clones, roughly 19% of them present only once. This CDR3 spans 15 amino acids. V was shortened by 3 bases and J by 6 bases, with 12 bases between the two germline ends. All patients were treatment-naive before thyroid surgery. The chain combines TRBV12-3 or TRBV12-4 with TRBJ1-6; D possibly corresponds to TRBD1 (5 bases). Specimen: blood. The TCR was taken from a female donor with papillary thyroid cancer or a benign thyroid nodule (not recorded which). Some clones in this sample may be carry-over from other donors' samples. For the CDR3, the DNA is TGTGCCAGCAGTTTTGGGGCTCGGAGTAATTCACCCCTCCACTTT. This gives the protein CASSFGARSNSPLHF.